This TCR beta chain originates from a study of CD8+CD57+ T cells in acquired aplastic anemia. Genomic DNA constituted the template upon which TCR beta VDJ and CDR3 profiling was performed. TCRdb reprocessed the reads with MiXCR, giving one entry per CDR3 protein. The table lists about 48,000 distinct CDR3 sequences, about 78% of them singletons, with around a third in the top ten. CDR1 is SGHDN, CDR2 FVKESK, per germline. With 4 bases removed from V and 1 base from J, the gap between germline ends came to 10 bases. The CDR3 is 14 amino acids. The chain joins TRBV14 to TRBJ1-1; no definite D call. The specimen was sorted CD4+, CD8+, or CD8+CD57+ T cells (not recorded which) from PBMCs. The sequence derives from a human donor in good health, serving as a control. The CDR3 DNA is TGTGCCAGCAGCCCATACGGCAGGAACACTGAAGCTTTCTTT. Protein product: CASSPYGRNTEAFF.